The rows below give T cell receptor beta chains drawn from one sample of a study of shared clonotypes between healthy human individuals. Libraries were prepared by immunoSEQ multiplex PCR; TCRdb keeps only in-frame clonotypes and omits some of them. The repertoire holds approximately 460,000 clones, roughly 80% seen once, with around 12% in the top ten. The material sequenced was PBMCs. Receptor source: a woman aged 40 to 50 in good health. Some clones in this sample may be carry-over from other donors' samples. CDR3s include the opening cysteine and the closing phenylalanine or tryptophan. D genes are given only for firm matches. Size is omitted from some rows. Given values are once, few, many or a class for expanded clones.

J,size,D,V,DNA,CDR3
TRBJ2-7,-,-,TRBV30,TGTGCCTGGAGTGTAGGGGGGTCGGGCGAGCAGTACTTC,CAWSVGGSGEQYF
TRBJ2-1,-,-,TRBV18,TGTGCCAGCTCACCACGGACCGGGGCGCACAATGAGCAGTTCTTC,CASSPRTGAHNEQFF
TRBJ2-5,-,-,TRBV5-4,TGTGCCAGCAGCAAAACAGAACAAGAGACCCAGTACTTC,CASSKTEQETQYF
TRBJ1-2,-,-,TRBV20-1,TGCAGTGCCGGCTGGGGAAATGGCTACACCTTC,CSAGWGNGYTF
TRBJ2-7,-,-,TRBV28,TGTGCCAGCAGTCCGCTAGCTTACGAGCAGTACTTC,CASSPLAYEQYF
TRBJ1-5,once,TRBD1,TRBV30,TGTGCCTGGTCCCCGTGGGACAGGGGGAGAAATCAGCCCCAGCATTTT,CAWSPWDRGRNQPQHF
TRBJ2-3,many,-,TRBV9,TGTGCCAGCAGCGTAGAGGCTACAGGGCCATATACGCAGTATTTT,CASSVEATGPYTQYF
TRBJ1-4,-,-,TRBV30,TGTGCCTGGAGACTCAAACGGGAACTGTTTTTT,CAWRLKRELFF
TRBJ2-5,-,-,TRBV11-1,TGTGCCAGCAGCCCAAGAGAGTGGGGATACCAAGAGACCCAGTACTTC,CASSPREWGYQETQYF
TRBJ2-2,-,-,TRBV28,TGTGCCAGCAGCTTAAGTGCGGCAATCACCGGGGAGCTGTTTTTT,CASSLSAAITGELFF
TRBJ2-2,-,-,TRBV4-2,TGTGCCAGCAGCCAAGATGGCAAGAACACCGGGGAGCTGTTTTTT,CASSQDGKNTGELFF
TRBJ1-1,-,-,TRBV5-1,TGCGCCAGCAGCCCGAAACAAGGGAACACTGAAGCTTTCTTT,CASSPKQGNTEAFF
TRBJ2-7,-,-,TRBV28,TGTGCCAGCAGTCCTGCGGGGCAGGGGGTCCCCTACGAGCAGTACTTC,CASSPAGQGVPYEQYF
TRBJ1-4,few,-,TRBV27,TGTGCCAGCAAATTAAACGGCGGGCTTAATGAAAAACTGTTTTTT,CASKLNGGLNEKLFF
TRBJ2-7,-,TRBD1,TRBV27,TGTGCCAGCAGCATCGGACAGGGGGCGTCCTACGAGCAGTACTTC,CASSIGQGASYEQYF
TRBJ1-4,-,-,TRBV7-6,TGTGCCAGCAGCCGAGTGGTCGGAGAAAGACTGTTTTTT,CASSRVVGERLFF
TRBJ1-1,few,-,TRBV29-1,TGCAGCGTCTCGCCGGGTTGGGGTATGAACACTGAAGCTTTCTTT,CSVSPGWGMNTEAFF
TRBJ2-3,few,-,TRBV6-1,TGTGCCAGCAGTGTAACCCGACCGGGGAGCACAGATACGCAGTATTTT,CASSVTRPGSTDTQYF
TRBJ2-1,-,-,TRBV5-1,TGCGCCAGCAGCTTGAGGTATAGCTCCTACAATGAGCAGTTCTTC,CASSLRYSSYNEQFF
TRBJ2-7,once,-,TRBV5-6,TGTGCCAGCAGCCCTCCCTACGAGCAGTACTTC,CASSPPYEQYF
TRBJ2-3,-,TRBD2,TRBV27,TGTGCCAGCAGTTTCGGGGGGGGAGGGACAGATACGCAGTATTTT,CASSFGGGGTDTQYF
TRBJ2-7,-,-,TRBV28,TGTGCCAGCAGTTTGATAGGGACGGGCGAGATCGAGCAGTACTTC,CASSLIGTGEIEQYF
TRBJ2-7,-,-,TRBV27,TGTGCCAGCAGGCCAGACCGATACTCCTACGAGCAGTACTTC,CASRPDRYSYEQYF
TRBJ2-7,-,-,TRBV5-4,TGTGCCAGCAGCTTGATGGGGGGCACCTACGAGCAGTACTTC,CASSLMGGTYEQYF
TRBJ2-2,few,-,TRBV28,TGTGCCAGCAGTTTACATGGGCACACTAACACCGGGGAGCTGTTTTTT,CASSLHGHTNTGELFF
TRBJ2-1,-,TRBD2,TRBV27,TGTGCCAGCAGCAAGGGGACTAGCGGGAGAAATGAGCAGTTCTTC,CASSKGTSGRNEQFF
TRBJ2-7,-,TRBD1,TRBV2,TGTGCCAGCAGCCTGACAGGGGGCTACGAGCAGTACTTC,CASSLTGGYEQYF
TRBJ2-7,-,TRBD1,TRBV7-8,TGTGCCAGCAGCTCAACAGGGGGCGATGGATACGAGCAGTACTTC,CASSSTGGDGYEQYF
TRBJ1-2,-,-,TRBV18,TGTGCCAGCTCAGCAGGCGACTATGGCTACACCTTC,CASSAGDYGYTF
TRBJ1-5,-,-,TRBV5-1,TGCGCCAGCAGCTTGGGGACAGAACAGCCCCAGCATTTT,CASSLGTEQPQHF
TRBJ2-2,few,TRBD1,TRBV28,TGTGCCAGCAGTTTCCCGACAGGGATCGGCTACACCGGGGAGCTGTTTTTT,CASSFPTGIGYTGELFF
TRBJ2-2,many,-,TRBV2,TGTGCCAGCAGTAATTTCCTTATAGTCTCCGGGGAGCTGTTTTTT,CASSNFLIVSGELFF
TRBJ2-1,-,TRBD2,TRBV28,TGTGCCAGCAGTCCCGTAGCGGGAAACAATGAGCAGTTCTTC,CASSPVAGNNEQFF
TRBJ2-2,-,-,TRBV11-2,TGTGCCAGCAGCTTACTACCAGGCGCGAACACCGGGGAGCTGTTTTTT,CASSLLPGANTGELFF
TRBJ2-7,-,-,TRBV29-1,TGCAGCGTTGGGATAGGGGGTGACGAGCAGTACTTC,CSVGIGGDEQYF
TRBJ1-5,-,TRBD1,TRBV2,TGTGCCAGCACGCCGGGACAGATTCCCAATCAGCCCCAGCATTTT,CASTPGQIPNQPQHF
TRBJ2-2,-,-,TRBV11-2,TGTGCCAGCAGCTTATATCGGACAGACGGGGAGCTGTTTTTT,CASSLYRTDGELFF
TRBJ2-3,-,TRBD2,TRBV18,TGTGCCAGCTCACCCAGCGCGGGAGGAAGGACAGATACGCAGTATTTT,CASSPSAGGRTDTQYF
TRBJ2-1,-,-,TRBV28,TGTGCCAGCAGTACTGGGGGCTCCTACAATGAGCAGTTCTTC,CASSTGGSYNEQFF
TRBJ2-7,-,TRBD2,TRBV7-2,TGTGCCAGCAGCTTATTCACTAGCGGGGACTACGAGCAGTACTTC,CASSLFTSGDYEQYF